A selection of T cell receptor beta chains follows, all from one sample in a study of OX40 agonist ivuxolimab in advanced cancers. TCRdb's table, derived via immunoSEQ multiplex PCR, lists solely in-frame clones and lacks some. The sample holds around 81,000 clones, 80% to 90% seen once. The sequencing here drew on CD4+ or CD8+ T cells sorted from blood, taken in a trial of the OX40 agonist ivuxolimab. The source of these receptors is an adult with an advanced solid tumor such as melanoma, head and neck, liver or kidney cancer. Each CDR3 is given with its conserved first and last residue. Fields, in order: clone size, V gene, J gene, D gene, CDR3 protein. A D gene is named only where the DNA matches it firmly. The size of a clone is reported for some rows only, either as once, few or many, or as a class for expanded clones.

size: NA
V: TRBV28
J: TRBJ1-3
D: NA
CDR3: CASSLWDGVSWNTIYF

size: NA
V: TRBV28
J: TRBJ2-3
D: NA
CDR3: CASSLNRRVLDTQYF

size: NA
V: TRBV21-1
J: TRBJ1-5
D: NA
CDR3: CASSKPNPFWDYSNQPQHF

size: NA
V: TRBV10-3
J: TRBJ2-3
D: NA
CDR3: CAIKMGVDRDTQYF

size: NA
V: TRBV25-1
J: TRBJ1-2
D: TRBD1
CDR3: CASSPQGQGRSGPGYTF

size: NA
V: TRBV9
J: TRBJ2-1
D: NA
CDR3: CASSVAASSYNEQFF

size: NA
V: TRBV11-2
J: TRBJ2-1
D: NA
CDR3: CASSLASFGGEQFF

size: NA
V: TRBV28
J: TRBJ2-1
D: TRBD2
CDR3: CASSLSGLAANSYNEQFF

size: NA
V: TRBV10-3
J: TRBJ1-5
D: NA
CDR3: CAISEGVSNQPQHF

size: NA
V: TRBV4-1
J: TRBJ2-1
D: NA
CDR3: CASSQNGYNEQFF

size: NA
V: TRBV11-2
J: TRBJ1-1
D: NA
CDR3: CASSLVSGPGTEAFF

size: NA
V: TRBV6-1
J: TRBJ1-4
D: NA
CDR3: CAGTTGGRYEKLFF

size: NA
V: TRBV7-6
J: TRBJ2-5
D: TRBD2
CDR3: CASLSGSGGVETQYF

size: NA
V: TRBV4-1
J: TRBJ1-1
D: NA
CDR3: CASSQRFEEVNTEAFF

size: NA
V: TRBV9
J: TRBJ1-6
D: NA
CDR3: CASSVRDGLSPLHF

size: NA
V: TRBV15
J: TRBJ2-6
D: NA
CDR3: CATSRGDPGANVLTF

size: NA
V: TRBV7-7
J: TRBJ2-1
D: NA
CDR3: CASSPVLNEQFF

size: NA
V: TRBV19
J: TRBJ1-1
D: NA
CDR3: CASSILVSAGPNTEAFF

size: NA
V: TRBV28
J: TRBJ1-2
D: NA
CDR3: CASSFSGGYGYTF

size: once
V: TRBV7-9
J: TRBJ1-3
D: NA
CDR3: CASSLISGSGNTIYF

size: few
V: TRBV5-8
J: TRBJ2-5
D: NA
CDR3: CASSLGQEYQETQYF

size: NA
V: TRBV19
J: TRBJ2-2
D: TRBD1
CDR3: CATSRDRAAGTGELFF

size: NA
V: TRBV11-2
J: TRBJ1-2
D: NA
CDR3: CASSPGAGGASF

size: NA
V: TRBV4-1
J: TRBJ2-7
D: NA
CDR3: CASSQDRAKGNYEQYF

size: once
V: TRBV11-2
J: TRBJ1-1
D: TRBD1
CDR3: CASSHNTGGLTEAFF

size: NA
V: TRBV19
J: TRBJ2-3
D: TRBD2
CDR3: CASTMTSGRSTDTQYF

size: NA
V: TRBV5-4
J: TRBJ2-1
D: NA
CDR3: CASSPSGNEQFF

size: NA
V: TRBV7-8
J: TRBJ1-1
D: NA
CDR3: CASSLSRLPEAFF

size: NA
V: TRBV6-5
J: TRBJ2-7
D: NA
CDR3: CASSRDISYEQYF

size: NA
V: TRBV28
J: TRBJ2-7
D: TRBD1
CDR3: CASSPSRGTGGYEQYF

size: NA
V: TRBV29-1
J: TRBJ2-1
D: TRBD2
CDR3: CSVARGGFNEQFF

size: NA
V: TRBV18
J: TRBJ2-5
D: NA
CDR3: CASSPEGRPTTQYF

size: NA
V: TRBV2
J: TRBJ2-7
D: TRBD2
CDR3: CATRGGVNEQYF

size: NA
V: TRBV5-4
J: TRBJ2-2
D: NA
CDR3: CASSFWGINTGELFF

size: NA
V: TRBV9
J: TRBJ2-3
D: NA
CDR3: CASSVDPGSTDTQYF

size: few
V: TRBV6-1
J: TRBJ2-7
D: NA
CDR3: CASQGLGASYEQYF

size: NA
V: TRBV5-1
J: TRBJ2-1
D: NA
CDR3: CASSFGTYEQFF

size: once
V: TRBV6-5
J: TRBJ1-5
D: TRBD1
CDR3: CASSYLTGGGNQPQHF

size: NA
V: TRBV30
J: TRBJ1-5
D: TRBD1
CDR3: CAWMGQNSNQPQHF

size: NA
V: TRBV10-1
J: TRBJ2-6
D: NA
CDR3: CASSDSVAGANVLTF

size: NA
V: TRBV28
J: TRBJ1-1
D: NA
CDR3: CASSLNLGTEAFF

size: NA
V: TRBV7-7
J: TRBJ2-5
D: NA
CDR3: CASSSRWGETQYF

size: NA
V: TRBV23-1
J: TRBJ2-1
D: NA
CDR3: CASSQSYGNEQFF

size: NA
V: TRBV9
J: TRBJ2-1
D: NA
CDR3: CASSPLSVLLAYNEQFF

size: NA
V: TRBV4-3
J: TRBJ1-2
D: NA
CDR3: CASSQEGRTVYGYTF

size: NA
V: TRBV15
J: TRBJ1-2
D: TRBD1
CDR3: CATTPTQEGAYGYTF

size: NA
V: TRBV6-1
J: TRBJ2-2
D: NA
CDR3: CASSEAVGGHTGELFF

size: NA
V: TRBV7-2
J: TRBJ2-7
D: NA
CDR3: CASSLNGGQSYEQYF

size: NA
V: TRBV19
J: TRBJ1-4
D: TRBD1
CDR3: CASSIVRTGGNEKLFF

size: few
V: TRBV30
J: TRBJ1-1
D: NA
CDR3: CAWDSTGGNTEAFF

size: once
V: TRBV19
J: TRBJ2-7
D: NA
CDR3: CATRATYEQYF

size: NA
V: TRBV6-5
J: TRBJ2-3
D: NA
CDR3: CASSYAEDDTQYF